This section outlines one T cell receptor (beta chain) sequence together with its context. Its antigen is as yet unknown. Germline CDR1 and CDR2: MDHEN and SYDVKM. Between the trimmed V and J ends, which lost 8 bases and 5 bases, there was a span of 13 bases. There are 13 residues in the CDR3. Sequenced material consisted of expressed TCRB transcripts (all of the isolated RNA was reverse transcribed). Sequenced by immunoSEQ multiplex PCR; TCRdb stores in-frame clones only, minus some. The sample carries 150,000 to 190,000 clones, 9% to 12% recorded once. The sample originates from a study of beta chain features in type 1 diabetes. Via the markers CD45RO/CCR7/CD25/CD127/CD95/CD27, stem cell-like memory, regulatory, central memory and naive CD4+ cells were sorted. Purity exceeding 95% was reached by all sorted populations. The study's findings and limits: Any HLA-type effect on TCRB rearrangement remained unresolved here. Patients with Type 1 diabetes showed moderately but significantly shorter TCRB CDR3s in all four CD4+ subsets. Type 1 diabetes patients had VDJ junctions that carried fewer insertions and more deletions.

Source material: central memory CD4+ T cells from blood. This clonotype was sampled from a man under 40 with type 1 diabetes. The chain is built from TRBV28 and TRBJ1-5; a possible D gene is TRBD1 (5 bases). CDR3 in DNA: TGTGCCAGCGGGGGGTTATTGTATCAGCCCCAGCATTTT. It translates to CASGGLLYQPQHF. The variable domain in full, with the rest retrieved from reference TRBV28 and TRBJ1-5, is DVKVTQSSRYLVKRTGEKVFLECVQDMDHENMFWYRQDPGLGLRLIYFSYDVKMKEKGDIPEGYSVSREKKERFSLILESASTNQTSMYLCASGGLLYQPQHFGDGTRLSIL.